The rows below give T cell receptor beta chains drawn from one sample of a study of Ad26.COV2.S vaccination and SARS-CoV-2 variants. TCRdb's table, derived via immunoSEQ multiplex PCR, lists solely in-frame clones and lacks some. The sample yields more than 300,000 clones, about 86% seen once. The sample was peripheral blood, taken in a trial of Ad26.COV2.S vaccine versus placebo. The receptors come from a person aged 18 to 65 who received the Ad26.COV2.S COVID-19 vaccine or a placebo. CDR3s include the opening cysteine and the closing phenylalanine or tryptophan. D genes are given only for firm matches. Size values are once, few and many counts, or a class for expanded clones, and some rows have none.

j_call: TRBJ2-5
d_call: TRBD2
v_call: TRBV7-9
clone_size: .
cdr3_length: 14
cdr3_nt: TGTGCCAGCAGCCCCAGATTAGGTAGCGGGACTATGTACTTC
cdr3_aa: CASSPRLGSGTMYF

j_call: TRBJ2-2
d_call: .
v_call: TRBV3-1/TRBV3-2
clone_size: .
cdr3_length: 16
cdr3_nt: TGTGCCAGCAGCCAAGATCCCCAGCGGAACACCGGGGAGCTGTTTTTT
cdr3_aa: CASSQDPQRNTGELFF

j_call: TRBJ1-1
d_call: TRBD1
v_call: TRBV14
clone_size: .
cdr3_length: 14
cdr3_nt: TGTGCCAGCAGCCAAGACAGGGGGCTCGCTGAAGCTTTCTTT
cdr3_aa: CASSQDRGLAEAFF

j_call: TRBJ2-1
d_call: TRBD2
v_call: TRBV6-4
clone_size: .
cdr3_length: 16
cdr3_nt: TGTGCCAGCAGTGACAAGAGCGGGGCCTCCTACAATGAGCAGTTCTTC
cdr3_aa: CASSDKSGASYNEQFF

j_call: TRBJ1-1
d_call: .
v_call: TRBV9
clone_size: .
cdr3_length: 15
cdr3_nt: TGTGCCAGCAGCCCTGACGTGGAGGCGAACACTGAAGCTTTCTTT
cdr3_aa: CASSPDVEANTEAFF

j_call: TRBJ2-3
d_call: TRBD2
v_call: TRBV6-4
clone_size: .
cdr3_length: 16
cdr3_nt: TGTGCCAGCAGTGACTCATCTAGCGGGGGGGCAGATACGCAGTATTTT
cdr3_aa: CASSDSSSGGADTQYF

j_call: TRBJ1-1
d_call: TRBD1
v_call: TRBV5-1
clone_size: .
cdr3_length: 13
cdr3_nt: TGCGCCAGCAGCCGGACAGGGAACACTGAAGCTTTCTTT
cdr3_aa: CASSRTGNTEAFF

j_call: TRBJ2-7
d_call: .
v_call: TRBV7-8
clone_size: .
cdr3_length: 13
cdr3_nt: TGTGCCAGCAGCTTATCTGGGGACTACGAGCAGTACTTC
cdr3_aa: CASSLSGDYEQYF

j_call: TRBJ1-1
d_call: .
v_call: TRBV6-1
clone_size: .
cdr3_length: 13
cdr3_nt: TGTGCCAGCAGTGAGAAAGGGACGGATGAAGCTTTCTTT
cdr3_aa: CASSEKGTDEAFF

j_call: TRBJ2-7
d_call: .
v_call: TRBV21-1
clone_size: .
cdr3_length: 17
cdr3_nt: TGTGCCAGCAGCATCCCTTCCCAGCGGGGGGCGGCCTACGAGCAGTACTTC
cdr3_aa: CASSIPSQRGAAYEQYF

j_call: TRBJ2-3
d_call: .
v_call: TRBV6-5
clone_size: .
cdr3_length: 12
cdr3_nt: TGTGCCAGCTGCAGGGATACAGATACGCAGTATTTT
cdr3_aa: CASCRDTDTQYF

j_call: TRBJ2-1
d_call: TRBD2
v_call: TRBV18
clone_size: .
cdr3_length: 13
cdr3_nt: TGTGCCAGCTCCGGGGGGGAATACAATGAGCAGTTCTTC
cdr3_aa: CASSGGEYNEQFF

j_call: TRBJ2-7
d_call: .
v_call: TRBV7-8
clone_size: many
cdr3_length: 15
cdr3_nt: TGTGCCAGCAGCTTACAAGCCCCCGTAGGGTACGAGCAGTACTTC
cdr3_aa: CASSLQAPVGYEQYF

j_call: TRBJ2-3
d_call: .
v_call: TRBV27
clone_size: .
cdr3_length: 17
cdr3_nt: TGTGCCAGCAGTCTCCCCACAGAGAGTCTTAGCACAGATACGCAGTATTTT
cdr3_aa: CASSLPTESLSTDTQYF

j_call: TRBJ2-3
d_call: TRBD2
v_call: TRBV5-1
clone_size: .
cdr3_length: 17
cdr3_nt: TGCGCCAGCAGCTTACCCGCGGGGGGGCTTGGCACAGATACGCAGTATTTT
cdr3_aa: CASSLPAGGLGTDTQYF

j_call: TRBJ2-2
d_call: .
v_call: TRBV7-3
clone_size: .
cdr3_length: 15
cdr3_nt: TGTGCCAGCAGCTCCAACAGGGGAGGGGCCGGGGAGCTGTTTTTT
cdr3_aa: CASSSNRGGAGELFF

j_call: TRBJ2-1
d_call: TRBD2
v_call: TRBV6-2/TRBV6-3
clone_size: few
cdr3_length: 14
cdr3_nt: TGTGCCAGCAGTCAGGGACTAGAATACAATGAGCAGTTCTTC
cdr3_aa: CASSQGLEYNEQFF

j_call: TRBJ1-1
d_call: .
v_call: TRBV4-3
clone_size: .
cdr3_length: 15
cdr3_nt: TGCGCCAGCAGCCAGCACAGGGTCTTTAACACTGAAGCTTTCTTT
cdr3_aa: CASSQHRVFNTEAFF

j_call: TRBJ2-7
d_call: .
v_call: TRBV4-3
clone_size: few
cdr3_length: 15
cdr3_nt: TGCGCCAGCAGCCAAGAGCTCTGGGATCCCTACGAGCAGTACTTC
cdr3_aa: CASSQELWDPYEQYF

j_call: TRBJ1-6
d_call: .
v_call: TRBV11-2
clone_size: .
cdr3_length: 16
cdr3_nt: TGTGCCAGCAGCTCAGTAACAGGGTTTGGTAATTCACCCCTCCACTTT
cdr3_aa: CASSSVTGFGNSPLHF

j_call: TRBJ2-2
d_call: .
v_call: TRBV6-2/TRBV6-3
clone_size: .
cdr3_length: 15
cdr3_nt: TGTGCCAGCAGTTCCTGGGGGCGAGACACCGGGGAGCTGTTTTTT
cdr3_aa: CASSSWGRDTGELFF

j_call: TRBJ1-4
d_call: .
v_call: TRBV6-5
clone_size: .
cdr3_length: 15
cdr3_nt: TGTGCCAGCAGATCAGAGGGTTATGCTAATGAAAAACTGTTTTTT
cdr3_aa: CASRSEGYANEKLFF

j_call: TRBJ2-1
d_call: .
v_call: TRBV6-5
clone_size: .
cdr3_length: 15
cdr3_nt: TGTGCCAGCAGTCCCCCAGGGGTTTCCTACAATGAGCAGTTCTTC
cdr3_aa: CASSPPGVSYNEQFF

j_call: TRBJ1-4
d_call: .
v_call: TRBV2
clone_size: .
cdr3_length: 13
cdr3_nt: TGTGCCAGCTCCCCGGAGGAGGGTGAAAAACTGTTTTTT
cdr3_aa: CASSPEEGEKLFF

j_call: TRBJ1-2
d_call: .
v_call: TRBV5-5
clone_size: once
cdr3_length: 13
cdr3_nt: TGTGCCAGCAAAGGGCCTTTAAACTATGGCTACACCTTC
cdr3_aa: CASKGPLNYGYTF

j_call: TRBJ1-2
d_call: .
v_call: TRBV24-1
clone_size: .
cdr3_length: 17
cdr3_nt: TGTGCCACCAGTGAGCCAGTCCCCAAGCACCCCAGCTATGGCTACACCTTC
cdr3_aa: CATSEPVPKHPSYGYTF

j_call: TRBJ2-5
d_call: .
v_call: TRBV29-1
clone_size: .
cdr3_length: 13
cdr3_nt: TGCAGCGTTGAACCGCCGGACCAAGAGACCCAGTACTTC
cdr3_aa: CSVEPPDQETQYF

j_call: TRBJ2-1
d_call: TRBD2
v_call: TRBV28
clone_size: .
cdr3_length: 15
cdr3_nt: TGTGCCAGCAGTTTAGCGGGGGTTAGGGACAATGAGCAGTTCTTC
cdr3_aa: CASSLAGVRDNEQFF

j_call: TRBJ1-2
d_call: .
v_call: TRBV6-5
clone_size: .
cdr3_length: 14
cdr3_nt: TGTGCCAGCAGTTACTCAGGCAGGGGAGGCGGCTACACCTTC
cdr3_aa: CASSYSGRGGGYTF

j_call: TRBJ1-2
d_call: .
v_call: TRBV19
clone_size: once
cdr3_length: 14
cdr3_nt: TGTGCCAGTAGTATAGACACTAGTAGCTATGGCTACACCTTC
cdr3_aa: CASSIDTSSYGYTF

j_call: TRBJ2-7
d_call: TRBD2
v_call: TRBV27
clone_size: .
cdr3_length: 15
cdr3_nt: TGTGCCAGCAGTCCCGAGCGGGGGGGGTCCTACGAGCAGTACTTC
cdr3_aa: CASSPERGGSYEQYF

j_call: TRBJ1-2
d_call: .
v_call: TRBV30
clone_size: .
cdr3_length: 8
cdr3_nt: TGTGCCTGGAGTGGTTTCCCCTTC
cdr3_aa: CAWSGFPF

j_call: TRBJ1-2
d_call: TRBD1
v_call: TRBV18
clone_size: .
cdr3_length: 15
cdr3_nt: TGTGCCAGCTCACCTTTGACAGGGGGCTACTATGGCTACACCTTC
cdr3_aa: CASSPLTGGYYGYTF

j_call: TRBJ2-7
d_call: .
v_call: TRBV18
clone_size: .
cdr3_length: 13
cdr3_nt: TGTGCCAGCTCATATACGTACAGGGACGAGCAGTACTTC
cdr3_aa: CASSYTYRDEQYF

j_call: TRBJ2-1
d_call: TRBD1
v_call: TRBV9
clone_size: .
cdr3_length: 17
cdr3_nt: TGTGCCAGCAGCGTAACGGCGGGGCCAGGGGGCAAGAGTGAGCAGTTCTTC
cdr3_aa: CASSVTAGPGGKSEQFF

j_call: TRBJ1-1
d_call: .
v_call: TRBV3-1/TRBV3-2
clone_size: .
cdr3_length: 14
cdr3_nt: TGTGCCAGCAGCGCGACCGAGGGGTTCACTGAAGCTTTCTTT
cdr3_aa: CASSATEGFTEAFF

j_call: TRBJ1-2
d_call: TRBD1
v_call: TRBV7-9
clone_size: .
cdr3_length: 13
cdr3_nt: TGTGCCAGCAGCCTACAGGGGACGGAGGGCTACACCTTC
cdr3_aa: CASSLQGTEGYTF

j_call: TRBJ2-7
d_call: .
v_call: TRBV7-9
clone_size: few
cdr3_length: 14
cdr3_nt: TGTGCCAGCAGCTTGGTAGGACAGTTCTACGAGCAGTACTTC
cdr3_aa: CASSLVGQFYEQYF

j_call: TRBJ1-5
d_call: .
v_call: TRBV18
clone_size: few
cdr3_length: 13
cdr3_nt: TGTGCCAGCTCACCAGGGGGCAATCAGCCCCAGCATTTT
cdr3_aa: CASSPGGNQPQHF

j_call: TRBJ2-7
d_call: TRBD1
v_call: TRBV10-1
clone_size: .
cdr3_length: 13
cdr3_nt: TGCGCCAGCAGGAGGGGGCCGGGTTACGAGCAGTACTTC
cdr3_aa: CASRRGPGYEQYF

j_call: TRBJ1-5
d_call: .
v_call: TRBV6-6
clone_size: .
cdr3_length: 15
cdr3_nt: TGTGCCAGCAGTTACACCGGACAGAGCAATCAGCCCCAGCATTTT
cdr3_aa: CASSYTGQSNQPQHF

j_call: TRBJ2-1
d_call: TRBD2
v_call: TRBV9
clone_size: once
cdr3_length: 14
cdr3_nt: TGTGCCAGCAGCGTAACGGGGGGGCTCCATGAGCAGTTCTTC
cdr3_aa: CASSVTGGLHEQFF

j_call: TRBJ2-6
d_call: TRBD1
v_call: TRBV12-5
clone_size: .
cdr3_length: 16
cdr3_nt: TGTGCTAGTGGACCCGGGACAGGGTCAGGGGCCAACGTCCTGACTTTC
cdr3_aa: CASGPGTGSGANVLTF

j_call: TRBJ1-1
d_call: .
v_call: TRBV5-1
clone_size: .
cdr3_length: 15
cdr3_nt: TGCGCCAGCAGCAAACTCGGGACACATAACACTGAAGCTTTCTTT
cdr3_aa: CASSKLGTHNTEAFF

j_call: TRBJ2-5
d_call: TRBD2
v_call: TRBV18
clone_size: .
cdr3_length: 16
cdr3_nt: TGTGCCAGCTCACCGCGTAGCGGGGGATCTCAAGAGACCCAGTACTTC
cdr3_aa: CASSPRSGGSQETQYF

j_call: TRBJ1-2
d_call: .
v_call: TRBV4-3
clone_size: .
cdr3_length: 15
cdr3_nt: TGCGCCAGCAGCCAAAGCTCAGGGATCGTACATGGCTACACCTTC
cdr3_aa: CASSQSSGIVHGYTF

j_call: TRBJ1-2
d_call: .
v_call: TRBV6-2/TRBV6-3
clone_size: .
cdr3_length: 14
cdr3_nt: TGTGCCAGCAGTTACAGTGTGCTCAGCTATGGCTACACCTTC
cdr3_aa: CASSYSVLSYGYTF

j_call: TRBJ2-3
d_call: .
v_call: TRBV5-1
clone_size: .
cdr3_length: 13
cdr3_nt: TGCGCCAGCAGCTTACAACGGTCGGATACGCAGTATTTT
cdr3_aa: CASSLQRSDTQYF

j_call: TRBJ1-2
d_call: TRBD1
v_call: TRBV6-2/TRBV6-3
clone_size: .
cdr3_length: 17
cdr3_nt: TGTGCCAGCAGCACTACGGACAGGGGCGGTTTGCAGTATGGCTACACCTTC
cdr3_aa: CASSTTDRGGLQYGYTF

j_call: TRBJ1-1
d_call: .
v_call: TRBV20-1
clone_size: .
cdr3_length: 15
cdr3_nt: TGCAGTGCTAGTTCCCCCCAACGGGTGAACACTGAAGCTTTCTTT
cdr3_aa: CSASSPQRVNTEAFF

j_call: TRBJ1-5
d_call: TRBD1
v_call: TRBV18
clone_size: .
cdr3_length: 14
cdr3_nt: TGTGCCAGCTCACCGGACAGGGATAATCAGCCCCAGCATTTT
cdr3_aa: CASSPDRDNQPQHF

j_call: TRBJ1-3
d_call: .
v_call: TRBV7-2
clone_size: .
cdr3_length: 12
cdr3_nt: TGTGCCAGCAGCTTTTCTGGAAACACCATATATTTT
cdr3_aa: CASSFSGNTIYF

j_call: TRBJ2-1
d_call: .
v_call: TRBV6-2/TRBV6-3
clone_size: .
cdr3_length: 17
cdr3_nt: TGTGCCAGCAGATACCTTTTTGGGGGGTCTTCCTACAATGAGCAGTTCTTC
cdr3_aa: CASRYLFGGSSYNEQFF

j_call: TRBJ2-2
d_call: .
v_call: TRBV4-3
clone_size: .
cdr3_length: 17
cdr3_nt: TGCGCCAGCAGCCAAGATCAGGGGGGAGGGCTCACCGGGGAGCTGTTTTTT
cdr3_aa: CASSQDQGGGLTGELFF

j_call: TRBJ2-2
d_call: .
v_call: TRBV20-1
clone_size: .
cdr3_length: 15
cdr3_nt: TGCAGTGCTAGTCGTACATACCCCAGCGCCGGGGAGCTGTTTTTT
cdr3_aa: CSASRTYPSAGELFF

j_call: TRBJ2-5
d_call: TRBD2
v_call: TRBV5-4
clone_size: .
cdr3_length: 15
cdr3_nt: TGTGCCGCGGGGGGGGCTAGGACCTACCAAGAGAACCAGTACTTC
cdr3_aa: CAAGGARTYQENQYF

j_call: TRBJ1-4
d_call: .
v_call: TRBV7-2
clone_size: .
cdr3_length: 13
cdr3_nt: TGTGCCAGCAGCTTAAGGGGGGTGGAAAAACTGTTTTTT
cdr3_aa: CASSLRGVEKLFF

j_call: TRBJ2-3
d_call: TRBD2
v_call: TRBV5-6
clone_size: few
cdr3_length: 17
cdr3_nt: TGTGCCAGCAGCCAAGGACTAGCGGGGGGGTTCACAGATACGCAGTATTTT
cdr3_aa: CASSQGLAGGFTDTQYF

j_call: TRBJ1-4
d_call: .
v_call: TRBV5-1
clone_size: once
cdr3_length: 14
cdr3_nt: TGCGCCAGCAGCTTGGGCCGGGCTAATGAAAAACTGTTTTTT
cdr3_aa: CASSLGRANEKLFF

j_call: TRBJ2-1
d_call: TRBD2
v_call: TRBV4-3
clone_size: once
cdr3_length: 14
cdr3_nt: TGCGCCAGCAGCCAAGAAGTTTGGGGGGGTGAGCAGTTCTTC
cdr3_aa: CASSQEVWGGEQFF